This T cell receptor beta chain is drawn from a study of T-cell reconstitution after alpha-beta-depleted transplantation in children. Points from the study as a whole: Newly made T cells mostly supplied T-cell counts and diversity one year after transplant. Several hundred expanded graft clones reportedly were the source of alpha-beta T cells about two months after transplant. TCRbeta diversity was high at day 60 in some patients (a result of surviving recipient T cells and thymic progenitors).

CDR1 MNHNS and CDR2 SASEGT come from the germline V gene. This CDR3 is built from 15 residues. Trimming stripped 5 bases from V and 5 bases from J, with 17 bases between. The table lists this clonotype with a few counts. The antigen remains undetermined. Preparation of the TCRbeta library was carried out with unique molecular identifiers. Each CDR3 protein is one row after TCRdb ran MiXCR on the PCR reads. The sample yields 750,000 to 950,000 distinct CDR3 sequences, roughly 15% seen once. The chain employs TRBV6-1 and TRBJ2-3, with D possibly TRBD1 on 6 matching bases. This specimen consisted of PBMCs, mostly from graft donor cells, obtained 360 days after TCRalphabeta/CD19-depleted stem cell transplant. The sequence came from a male patient aged 5 to 17 who had a stem cell transplant for acute lymphoblastic leukemia, so the T cells may come from the graft donor. CDR3 DNA sequence: TGTGCCAGCAGTATGACAGGTGGTATAAGAGATACGCAGTATTTT. It specifies CASSMTGGIRDTQYF.